One and the same sample provided the 27 T cell receptor beta chains below, sequenced in a study of blood T cell repertoires in COVID-19. Data came from immunoSEQ multiplex PCR; TCRdb stores just in-frame clones and leaves some out. The sample has 300,000 to 400,000 clones; around 90% are singletons. The sequencing input was PBMCs or T cells enriched from blood (not recorded which). These receptors came from a man aged 30 to 45 who had recovered from COVID-19.

The chain couples TRBV10-3 to TRBJ1-5; 8 bases line up with TRBD1. The J segment lost 3 bases and the V segment lost 6 bases, leaving 1 base of the junction unmatched. This CDR3 contains 13 residues. Germline CDR1 and CDR2: ENHRY and SYGVKD. As DNA, the CDR3 is TGTGCCATCAGGGGACAGGCCAATCAGCCCCAGCATTTT. Its translation is CAIRGQANQPQHF.

In its sample, this clone was seen once. The chain combines TRBV29-1 with TRBJ1-2; 7 bases align to TRBD1. This CDR3 region has 15 residues. The germline V gene has CDR1 SQVTM and CDR2 ANQGSEA. The ends lost 6 bases at V and 8 bases at J; junction bases unmatched: 18. CDR3 nucleotides: TGCAGCGTAGTGGACGACAGGGTTGGGTCCGGGGGCTACACCTTC. Translation: CSVVDDRVGSGGYTF.

This chain links TRBV3-1 (or the pseudogene TRBV3-2) with TRBJ2-1, with 8 bases identical to TRBD1. The germline CDR1 and CDR2 sequences are LGHDT and YNNKEL (reference sequence). There are 16 residues in the CDR3. V lost 0 bases, J lost 6 bases, and 7 bases stayed unmatched. CDR3 protein: CASSQDPRQGFNEQFF. CDR3 sequence (DNA): TGTGCCAGCAGCCAAGATCCGAGACAGGGGTTCAATGAGCAGTTCTTC.

This sequence joins TRBV6-4 and TRBJ2-2; D is ambiguous. Germline V gives CDR1 MRHNA, CDR2 SNTAGT. V lost 7 bases and J 4 bases, leaving 13 bases between the germline ends. The length of the CDR3 is 14 residues. This CDR3 is CASTLEVGTGELFF. CDR3 in DNA: TGTGCCAGCACTCTCGAGGTGGGCACCGGGGAGCTGTTTTTT.

This CDR3 is CASGLTGLDTEAFF. The CDR3 DNA sequence: TGTGCTAGTGGTTTGACGGGTCTAGACACTGAAGCTTTCTTT. This chain joins TRBV12-5 and TRBJ1-1, with no clear D. CDR3 length equals 14 residues. Germline-derived CDR1 and CDR2 are LGHNT and FRNRAP. Trimming removed 2 bases at V and 3 bases at J, with 10 bases between.

The CDR3, as DNA: TGTGCCAGCAGTGACGGACAGGAACTAGGCACCCGTGAAAAACTGTTTTTT. It yields the protein CASSDGQELGTREKLFF. The chain carries TRBV25-1 and TRBJ1-4, with 7 nucleotides matching TRBD1. J was trimmed by 7 bases and V by 3 bases; bases with no gene match: 14. This CDR3 is built from 17 residues. CDR1 and CDR2 from the germline V gene are MGHDK and SYGVNS.

This clone was seen once. This chain links TRBV18 with TRBJ1-6; D uncertain. Germline V gene data show CDR1 as KGHSH and CDR2 as LQKENI. V was clipped by 2 bases and J by 10 bases, with 6 bases between them. This CDR3 comprises 12 residues. In DNA form, the CDR3 reads TGTGCCAGCTCACCAGGAGGATCACCCCTCCACTTT. It yields the protein CASSPGGSPLHF. Full variable domain (remainder filled in from reference TRBV18 and TRBJ1-6): NAGVMQNPRHLVRRRGQEARLRCSPMKGHSHVYWYRQLPEEGLKFMVYLQKENIIDESGMPKERFSAEFPKEGPSILRIQQVVRGDSAAYFCASSPGGSPLHFGNGTRLTVT.

The V and J genes are TRBV7-2 and TRBJ2-3, with unresolved D. The germline V gene encodes CDR1 SGHTA and CDR2 FQGNSA. The CDR3 runs to 15 residues. Trimming shortened V by 5 bases and J by 0 bases, and 12 bases separated the two germline ends. The CDR3 DNA follows: TGTGCCAGCAGCCCCTCCCCAACTAGCACAGATACGCAGTATTTT. Translating it yields CASSPSPTSTDTQYF.

The chain recombines TRBV11-2 with TRBJ1-4; unclear D gene. Trimming shortened V by 2 bases and J by 3 bases, and 10 bases separated the two germline ends. The CDR3 loop spans 15 amino acids. Germline-derived CDR1 and CDR2 are SGHAT and FQNNGV. The CDR3 DNA reads TGTGCCAGCAGCTTAACTAGGGATCCTAATGAAAAACTGTTTTTT. This translates into CASSLTRDPNEKLFF.

This chain uses TRBV7-9 with TRBJ1-1; TRBD1 matches 8 bases. CDR1 and CDR2 (germline): SEHNR, FQNEAQ (reference sequence). CDR3 size: 14 residues. J gave up 8 bases and V 1 base, and 6 bases lay outside the gene matches. Written as DNA, the CDR3 is TGTGCCAGCAGCTTAGGCCGGACAGGGACAGAAGCTTTCTTT. This codes for CASSLGRTGTEAFF.

V is TRBV5-1 and J is TRBJ1-1; 10 nucleotides agree with TRBD1. The CDR3 extends over 15 amino acids. V trimming: 7 bases; J trimming: 4 bases; junction bases outside the gene matches: 10. Per the germline V gene, CDR1 is SGHRS and CDR2 is YFSETQ. The CDR3 nucleotides read TGCGCCAGCCGAGGGACAGGGGCGTGGGGCACTGAAGCTTTCTTT. Its protein is CASRGTGAWGTEAFF.

The chain carries TRBV19 and TRBJ2-3; possible D gene TRBD2, 7 bases. The CDR3 runs to 15 residues. Germline CDR1 LNHDA, CDR2 SQIVND (reference sequence). The V and J ends lost 5 bases and 4 bases respectively, with 16 bases between them. The CDR3 DNA sequence: TGTGCCAGTAGTGCCGGGGGCGGGGGTGCAGATACGCAGTATTTT. Translation: CASSAGGGGADTQYF.

This clone has only a few counts. V gene TRBV4-2 combines with J gene TRBJ2-3; 8 nucleotides match TRBD1. CDR3 length: 18 residues. Unmatched junction bases numbered 10, after V lost 0 bases and J lost 2 bases. Germline CDR1 and CDR2: LGHNA and YNFKEQ. The CDR3 DNA follows: TGTGCCAGCAGCCAAGATCGCGTGGCAGGGGGCTCCACAGATACGCAGTATTTT. This gives the protein CASSQDRVAGGSTDTQYF.

This clone was detected once. The chain uses TRBV28 and TRBJ1-2; no definite D call. The CDR3 loop spans 14 amino acids. Trimming took off 6 bases at V and 3 bases at J, with 14 bases between the two ends. Germline-derived CDR1 and CDR2 are MDHEN and SYDVKM. CDR3 region: CASRIPQSHYGYTF. CDR3 nucleotides: TGTGCCAGCAGGATCCCCCAGTCCCACTATGGCTACACCTTC.

This sequence joins TRBV19 and TRBJ2-3; maybe TRBD2 (6 bases). This CDR3 has 15 residues. CDR1 is LNHDA and CDR2 is SQIVND in the germline V gene (reference sequence). With 4 bases removed from V and 0 bases from J, the gap between germline ends came to 11 bases. CDR3 amino acids: CASSRIGTSTDTQYF. For the CDR3, the DNA is TGTGCCAGTAGTAGGATCGGGACTAGCACAGATACGCAGTATTTT. The full variable domain, in which reference TRBV19 and TRBJ2-3 provide the parts outside the CDR3, is DGGITQSPKYLFRKEGQNVTLSCEQNLNHDAMYWYRQDPGQGLRLIYYSQIVNDFQKGDIAEGYSVSREKKESFPLTVTSAQKNPTAFYLCASSRIGTSTDTQYFGPGTRLTVL.

The chain has TRBV21-1 and TRBJ2-7; TRBD1, the table's D call, was not compared with the DNA. TRBV21-1 is given as a pseudogene. The CDR3 extends over 12 amino acids. The CDR3 nucleotides read TGTGCCAGCAGTAGGGGACACTACGAGCAGTACTTC. Translation: CASSRGHYEQYF.

CDR3 in amino acids: CASSQDPRGLREQYF. Here the CDR3 DNA reads TGCGCCAGCAGCCAAGATCCCAGGGGGCTCAGAGAGCAGTACTTC. The chain combines TRBV4-1 with TRBJ2-7; 8 bases fit TRBD1. The V gene's germline CDR1 is MGHRA and CDR2 YSYEKL. The CDR3 covers 15 residues. V dropped 0 bases and J dropped 7; count of bases not matched to a gene: 8.

V gene TRBV5-1 combines with J gene TRBJ2-7; D possibly corresponds to TRBD1 (5 bases). In germline, CDR1 is SGHRS, CDR2 YFSETQ. V was trimmed by 0 bases and J by 4 bases, leaving 8 bases between them. The CDR3 consists of 13 residues. The CDR3 here is CASSLGQFYEQYF. CDR3 DNA: TGCGCCAGCAGCTTGGGACAGTTTTACGAGCAGTACTTC.

The chain recombines TRBV30 with TRBJ2-1, with D tentatively TRBD2 (6 bases). This CDR3 spans 14 amino acids. Germline loops: CDR1 GTSNPN, CDR2 SVGIG (reference sequence). V lost 4 bases, J lost 5 bases, and 15 bases lay in between. The CDR3: CAWNSGLPNNEQFF. The CDR3 DNA reads as TGTGCCTGGAACTCGGGACTCCCGAACAATGAGCAGTTCTTC.

This clone was recorded a few times. This sequence joins TRBV5-1 and TRBJ1-3; the D gene is possibly TRBD1 (5 bases). The CDR3 consists of 16 residues. V was trimmed by 4 bases and J by 4 bases, leaving 18 bases between them. Germline lookup yields CDR1 SGHRS and CDR2 YFSETQ. CDR3 nucleotide sequence: TGCGCCAGCAGCCGGCGCGGATCGGGGGAAGGAAACACCATATATTTT. This translates into CASSRRGSGEGNTIYF.

V gene TRBV7-3 combines with J gene TRBJ2-1; no definite D call. Trimming left V 2 bases short and J 7 bases short, with 6 bases between. The CDR3 runs to 12 residues. Germline V gene data show CDR1 as SGHTA and CDR2 as FQGTGA. CDR3 loop: CASSLVGNEQFF. The DNA for the CDR3 is TGTGCCAGCAGCTTAGTCGGTAATGAGCAGTTCTTC. The full variable domain, its missing parts supplied by reference TRBV7-3 and TRBJ2-1, is GAGVSQTPSNKVTEKGKYVELRCDPISGHTALYWYRQSLGQGPEFLIYFQGTGAADDSGLPNDRFFAVRPEGSVSTLKIQRTERGDSAVYLCASSLVGNEQFFGPGTRLTVL.

This chain uses TRBV19 with TRBJ1-6; the D is unclear. Germline loops: CDR1 LNHDA, CDR2 SQIVND (reference sequence). V was cut by 4 bases and J by 0 bases, with 13 bases left in between. This CDR3 is 17 amino acids long. The CDR3 reads CASSTYFASSYNSPLHF. The DNA for the CDR3 is TGTGCCAGTAGTACCTACTTCGCGAGCTCCTATAATTCACCCCTCCACTTT.

This clone has only one observation. The chain uses TRBV19 and TRBJ2-2, with TRBD1 matching 9 bases. This CDR3 has 19 residues. The V gene's germline CDR1 is LNHDA and CDR2 SQIVND (reference sequence). J gave up 4 bases and V 1 base, and 13 bases lay outside the gene matches. The CDR3 is CASSIAPPQTGGSTGELFF. As DNA, the CDR3 is TGTGCCAGTAGTATAGCCCCCCCCCAGACAGGGGGGAGCACCGGGGAGCTGTTTTTT. The full variable domain, in which reference TRBV19 and TRBJ2-2 provide the parts outside the CDR3, is DGGITQSPKYLFRKEGQNVTLSCEQNLNHDAMYWYRQDPGQGLRLIYYSQIVNDFQKGDIAEGYSVSREKKESFPLTVTSAQKNPTAFYLCASSIAPPQTGGSTGELFFGEGSRLTVL.

The V call is TRBV5-5, the J call TRBJ1-4; D might be TRBD1 (6 bases). The CDR3 covers 15 residues. The ends were cut back, 5 bases at V and 4 bases at J, with 15 bases in the middle. CDR1 SGHKS and CDR2 YYEKEE come from the germline V gene (reference sequence). CDR3 loop: CASRARGAGNEKLFF. CDR3 in DNA: TGTGCCAGCAGGGCCAGGGGAGCCGGTAATGAAAAACTGTTTTTT.

V and J are TRBV5-1 and TRBJ2-5, with TRBD2 as a possible D gene (6 bases). This CDR3 is 16 amino acids long. CDR1 and CDR2 (germline): SGHRS, YFSETQ. Trimming pared 0 bases from V and 2 bases from J, leaving 14 bases between. The CDR3 reads CASSLGRAGTQETQYF. CDR3 nucleotides: TGCGCCAGCAGCTTGGGGAGGGCCGGGACTCAAGAGACCCAGTACTTC. The full variable domain, with the rest looked up from reference TRBV5-1 and TRBJ2-5, is KAGVTQTPRYLIKTRGQQVTLSCSPISGHRSVSWYQQTPGQGLQFLFEYFSETQRNKGNFPGRFSGRQFSNSRSEMNVSTLELGDSALYLCASSLGRAGTQETQYFGPGTRLLVL.

The CDR3 is CASSDPGRGEAFF. The DNA of the CDR3 is TGTGCCAGCAGTGACCCCGGACGGGGGGAAGCTTTCTTT. The chain employs TRBV6-4 and TRBJ1-1; D is possibly TRBD1 (5 bases). Per the germline V gene, CDR1 is MRHNA and CDR2 is SNTAGT. This CDR3 has 13 amino acids. Trimming took off 2 bases at V and 8 bases at J, with 12 bases between the two ends.

The chain employs TRBV5-1 and TRBJ2-1, with 12 bases aligning to TRBD1. There are 15 residues in the CDR3. Germline-derived CDR1 and CDR2 are SGHRS and YFSETQ. Unmatched junction bases numbered 6, after V lost 4 bases and J lost 7 bases. This chain's CDR3 is CASSPPGQGANEQFF. In DNA, the CDR3 is TGCGCCAGCAGCCCACCGGGACAGGGGGCGAATGAGCAGTTCTTC.